This T cell receptor beta chain is from a study of blood T cell repertoires in COVID-19. Across the study: Collection of acute and convalescent COVID-19 samples took place in the United States, Italy and Spain.

Source study methods: Amplification with reference gene primers provided the estimates of nucleated cell counts. TCRdb's table, derived via immunoSEQ multiplex PCR, lists solely in-frame clones and lacks some. V and J calls and clone size are those listed in that table; D and trimming were worked out from the DNA. The table records fewer than 200,000 clones, around four fifths of them present only once. Germline V gene lookup returns CDR1 LNHDA and CDR2 SQIVND (reference sequence). The CDR3 sequence is 12 residues long. V was clipped by 8 bases and J by 8 bases; unmatched bases: 8. The sample consisted of peripheral blood. This TCR was recovered from a woman of 80 years or more with COVID-19, enrolled during active disease. The genes are TRBV19 and TRBJ1-2; 7 bases match TRBD1. The CDR3 DNA reads as TGTGCCAGTGGACGGGCAGGGGGAGGCTACACCTTC. Translation: CASGRAGGGYTF.